The 11 T cell receptor beta chains given below trace back to one sample, sequenced in a study of shared clonotypes between healthy human individuals. Sequencing used immunoSEQ multiplex PCR; TCRdb keeps in-frame clones, though not all of them. The repertoire holds about 1.5 million clones, 95% to 99% seen once, with approximately 0.44% in the top ten. Sequences were obtained from naive CD4+ T cells sorted from blood. Subset reported: CD45RA+ positively selected. All receptors come from a man younger than 40 in good health.

The chain employs TRBV5-1 and TRBJ1-1, with 12 bases that match TRBD1. Trimming took 5 bases from V and 3 from J; bases not matched to a gene: 8. This CDR3 spans 16 amino acids. Germline V gene lookup returns CDR1 SGHRS and CDR2 YFSETQ. CDR3 region: CASSSGTGGLDTEAFF. CDR3 in DNA: TGCGCCAGCAGTTCCGGGACAGGGGGCCTGGACACTGAAGCTTTCTTT. The variable domain in full, with the rest retrieved from reference TRBV5-1 and TRBJ1-1, is KAGVTQTPRYLIKTRGQQVTLSCSPISGHRSVSWYQQTPGQGLQFLFEYFSETQRNKGNFPGRFSGRQFSNSRSEMNVSTLELGDSALYLCASSSGTGGLDTEAFFGQGTRLTVV.

The chain employs TRBV28 and TRBJ2-1; 9 nucleotides align to TRBD1. CDR3 length: 15 residues. V shed 4 bases, J shed 8 bases, and the junction held 9 bases outside the gene matches. CDR1 and CDR2 from the germline V gene are MDHEN and SYDVKM. CDR3 DNA: TGTGCCAGCAGTTCGAGAGGACAGGGGAGTGATGAGCAGTTCTTC. Residues: CASSSRGQGSDEQFF.

This chain joins TRBV5-4 and TRBJ2-5, with 7 bases lining up with TRBD2. With 4 bases clipped from V and 3 bases from J, the junction kept 9 bases outside the gene matches. The germline CDR1 and CDR2 sequences are SGHNT and YYREEE (reference sequence). This CDR3 is 15 amino acids long. The CDR3 nucleotides read TGTGCCAGCAGCCCTAAGCGGGATCGAGAAGAGACCCAGTACTTC. It translates to CASSPKRDREETQYF.

CDR3 region: CASSHNRLSYNEQFF. In DNA, the CDR3 is TGTGCCAGCAGCCACAACCGACTATCCTACAATGAGCAGTTCTTC. The V call is TRBV7-9, the J call TRBJ2-1; a possible D gene is TRBD2 (5 bases). V lost 5 bases and J lost 1, with 12 bases in between. Germline CDR1 reads SEHNR; CDR2 reads FQNEAQ (reference sequence). The CDR3 spans 15 residues.

As concerns this clone: This specimen includes other DNA sequences encoding the same CDR3. This chain connects TRBV5-5 to TRBJ2-5; TRBD2 aligns across 11 bases. The CDR3 covers 15 residues. Germline loops: CDR1 SGHKS, CDR2 YYEKEE (reference sequence). Germline trimming cut 3 bases from V and 4 bases from J; bases unmatched to any gene: 5. CDR3 DNA sequence: TGTGCCAGCAGCTCGGGGCTAGCGGGAGGAGAGACCCAGTACTTC. Translating it yields CASSSGLAGGETQYF.

The rearrangement joins TRBV25-1 to TRBJ2-5; D not resolved. V lost 4 bases and J lost 4, with 16 bases in between. The CDR3 is made up of 15 amino acids. CDR1 is MGHDK, CDR2 SYGVNS, per germline. CDR3 DNA sequence: TGTGCCAGCAGTGTGGGCACTCACTCCCCAGAGACCCAGTACTTC. This gives the protein CASSVGTHSPETQYF. The whole variable domain, filled in from reference TRBV25-1 and TRBJ2-5, reads EADIYQTPRYLVIGTGKKITLECSQTMGHDKMYWYQQDPGMELHLIHYSYGVNSTEKGDLSSESTVSRIRTEHFPLTLESARPSHTSQYLCASSVGTHSPETQYFGPGTRLLVL.

This clone came up once. CDR3 coding DNA: TGCAGCGGAGAGTCTAGCACAGATACGCAGTATTTT. Amino acid sequence: CSGESSTDTQYF. The rearrangement links TRBV29-1 to TRBJ2-3, with D unclear. The germline V and J ends were trimmed by 7 bases and 0 bases, with 8 bases remaining between them. The CDR3 loop spans 12 amino acids. CDR1 and CDR2 from the germline V gene are SQVTM and ANQGSEA.

The CDR3 bases are TGCAGTGCTAGACTCCTCAATGAGCAGTTCTTC. Its protein is CSARLLNEQFF. The chain couples TRBV20-1 to TRBJ2-1; D remains unclear. The V gene's germline CDR1 is DFQATT and CDR2 SNEGSKA (reference sequence). V lost 2 bases to trimming and J lost 6 bases, with 5 bases between them. This CDR3 has 11 residues.

The chain has TRBV18 and TRBJ2-2, with 7 bases fitting TRBD1. CDR3 length: 16 amino acids. CDR1 KGHSH and CDR2 LQKENI come from the germline V gene. V lost 2 bases to trimming and J lost 4 bases; unmatched junction nucleotides: 7. For the CDR3, the DNA is TGTGCCAGCTCACCAGGTCCGGACAGGTTCACCGGGGAGCTGTTTTTT. Residues: CASSPGPDRFTGELFF.

This clone has a single count. The chain recombines TRBV10-3 with TRBJ1-4; D is uncertain. This CDR3 comprises 16 residues. In germline, CDR1 is ENHRY, CDR2 SYGVKD. V lost 0 bases to trimming and J lost 3 bases, with 11 bases between them. CDR3 DNA: TGTGCCATCAGTGAGTCGAGAGGGTTGGCTAATGAAAAACTGTTTTTT. This translates into CAISESRGLANEKLFF.

The count of this clone is one. The rearrangement uses TRBV29-1 and TRBJ2-1, with a weak D call TRBD2 (5 bases). V was clipped by 4 bases and J by 0 bases, with 25 bases between them. The CDR3 spans 19 residues. Germline V CDR1 and CDR2: SQVTM, ANQGSEA. This CDR3 is CSVAILSGPNPSSYNEQFF. In nucleotides, the CDR3 is TGCAGCGTTGCTATCCTGAGCGGTCCTAACCCTAGCTCCTACAATGAGCAGTTCTTC.